The 26 T cell receptor beta chains in this list originate from one sample, sequenced in a study of cytomegalovirus exposure and HLA in healthy donors. It was with 60 Vbeta and 13 Jbeta primers that the PCR ran. The repertoire was sequenced with immunoSEQ multiplex PCR; TCRdb's copy has only in-frame clones and lacks some. The sample yields around 130,000 clones, about 61% seen once. What was sequenced was PBMCs. These receptors originate from a male donor in good health and CMV-seronegative.

Turning to this clone: One junction end disagrees with the germline gene, perhaps due to a read error. At the DNA level, this CDR3 is encoded by other sequences in the same sample as well. This rearrangement joins TRBV11-2 to TRBJ1-3; possibly TRBD1 for D (5 bases). The CDR3 covers 15 residues. Germline values: CDR1 SGHAT, CDR2 FQNNGV. CDR3 coding DNA: TGTGCTAGCAGCTCCAACCCCAGGGCTGGAAACACCATATATTTT. Its protein is CASSSNPRAGNTIYF. The full variable domain, its missing parts supplied by reference TRBV11-2 and TRBJ1-3, is EAGVAQSPRYKIIEKRQSVAFWCNPISGHATLYWYQQILGQGPKLLIQFQNNGVVDDSQLPKDRFSAERLKGVDSTLKIQPAKLEDSAVYLCASSSNPRAGNTIYFGEGSWLTVV.

The chain recombines TRBV28 with TRBJ2-7; TRBD2 matches at 7 bases. Germline V gene sequence: CDR1 MDHEN, CDR2 SYDVKM. The CDR3 loop spans 14 amino acids. The J segment lost 4 bases and the V segment lost 2 bases, leaving 5 bases of the junction unmatched. CDR3 sequence (DNA): TGTGCCAGCAGTTTAGTGGGGGAGGGTTACGAGCAGTACTTC. This codes for CASSLVGEGYEQYF.

The chain recombines TRBV29-1 with TRBJ1-2; TRBD1 is a possible D gene (5 bases). This CDR3 has 11 amino acids. Germline assignment: CDR1 SQVTM and CDR2 ANQGSEA. V lost 3 bases and J lost 3, with 5 bases in between. The CDR3 DNA sequence: TGCAGCGTTGACAGGGACTATGGCTACACCTTC. Translation gives CSVDRDYGYTF.

The chain combines TRBV7-9 with TRBJ1-2; 10 bases are shared with TRBD1. Germline CDR1 and CDR2: SEHNR and FQNEAQ (reference sequence). This CDR3 spans 17 amino acids. After removal of 0 bases from V and 4 bases from J, the junction contained 8 bases not matched to a gene. This CDR3 reads CASSLARGTGALYGYTF. CDR3 DNA: TGTGCCAGCAGCTTAGCGAGAGGGACAGGGGCCCTCTATGGCTACACCTTC.

The chain's CDR3 is CASSFSGGGGEKLFF. CDR3 DNA: TGTGCCAGCAGTTTCTCGGGGGGGGGTGGTGAAAAACTGTTTTTT. V usage is TRBV28 and J usage is TRBJ1-4; tentative D call: TRBD1 (5 bases). The CDR3 consists of 15 residues. V was trimmed by 3 bases and J by 7 bases, leaving 15 bases between them. Germline assignment: CDR1 MDHEN and CDR2 SYDVKM.

The chain couples TRBV4-1 to TRBJ1-5; D is possibly TRBD1 (6 bases). CDR3 size: 18 residues. Germline CDR1 and CDR2: MGHRA and YSYEKL. Trimming shortened V by 1 base and J by 0 bases, and 16 bases separated the two germline ends. The CDR3 is CASSQGRGGILSNQPQHF. CDR3 in DNA: TGCGCCAGCAGCCAAGGTCGAGGGGGAATCCTTAGCAATCAGCCCCAGCATTTT.

The chain combines TRBV19 with TRBJ1-1, with D tentatively TRBD1 (6 bases). V was clipped by 3 bases and J by 4 bases, with 15 bases between them. Germline CDR1 and CDR2: LNHDA and SQIVND (reference sequence). CDR3 length: 15 residues. The CDR3 nucleotides read TGTGCCAGTAGTATGTACGGGGGGGGCGGCACTGAAGCTTTCTTT. Amino acids: CASSMYGGGGTEAFF.

This clone occurred a few times. V usage is TRBV2 and J usage is TRBJ2-2; D gene uncertain. The germline V gene has CDR1 SNHLY and CDR2 FYNNEI. The CDR3 consists of 12 residues. Between the trimmed V and J ends, which lost 2 bases and 8 bases, there was a span of 6 bases. CDR3 sequence reads: CASSELSGELFF. The CDR3 nucleotides read TGTGCCAGCAGTGAACTTTCTGGGGAGCTGTTTTTT.

The rearrangement uses TRBV6-5 and TRBJ2-1; TRBD1 matches 7 bases. Germline trimming cut 2 bases from V and 0 bases from J; bases unmatched to any gene: 1. CDR1 is MNHEY, CDR2 SVGAGI, per germline. The CDR3 runs to 15 residues. The chain's CDR3 is CASSYGTASYNEQFF. The CDR3 DNA sequence: TGTGCCAGCAGTTACGGGACAGCCTCCTACAATGAGCAGTTCTTC.

The V call is TRBV7-9, the J call TRBJ2-1; D possibly corresponds to TRBD2 (6 bases). The CDR3 covers 12 residues. V was shortened by 8 bases and J by 12 bases, with 17 bases between the two germline ends. Germline assignment: CDR1 SEHNR and CDR2 FQNEAQ (reference sequence). CDR3 region: CASEVRGGVQFF. CDR3 DNA sequence: TGTGCCAGCGAAGTTCGGGGAGGCGTGCAGTTCTTC.

The rearrangement links TRBV4-3 to TRBJ2-1; 12 bases are shared with TRBD1. Germline V gene data show CDR1 as LGHNA and CDR2 as YSLEER. Germline trimming cut 1 base from V and 7 bases from J; bases unmatched to any gene: 8. This CDR3 region has 17 residues. CDR3 coding DNA: TGCGCCAGCAGCCAAGTATGGGACAGGGGGCCCCTAAATGAGCAGTTCTTC. It specifies CASSQVWDRGPLNEQFF.

The chain employs TRBV19 and TRBJ2-3; TRBD1 might be the D (6 bases). Germline CDR1 reads LNHDA; CDR2 reads SQIVND (reference sequence). Trimming took off 4 bases at V and 1 base at J, with 15 bases between the two ends. The CDR3 is 16 residues long. The CDR3 is CASSSTGPIRTDTQYF. The DNA of the CDR3 is TGTGCCAGTAGTAGCACAGGGCCGATTCGCACAGATACGCAGTATTTT.

This clone was recorded a few times. This sequence joins TRBV6-6 and TRBJ2-2; D may be TRBD1 (6 bases). V was cut by 0 bases and J by 2 bases, with 10 bases left in between. The CDR3 is made up of 16 amino acids. Germline CDR1 MNHNY, CDR2 SVGAGI (reference sequence). DNA for the CDR3: TGTGCCAGCAGTTACTCGCAGGGGCTCAACACCGGGGAGCTGTTTTTT. It specifies CASSYSQGLNTGELFF.

The gene calls are TRBV7-9 and TRBJ1-5, with D possibly TRBD1 on 6 matching bases. Looked up from germline, CDR1 is SEHNR and CDR2 is FQNEAQ (reference sequence). The CDR3 runs 18 residues. V was clipped by 1 base and J by 0 bases, with 16 bases between them. The DNA of the CDR3 is TGTGCCAGCAGCTTAGTCGAGCCAGGGGACCGTAGCAATCAGCCCCAGCATTTT. Protein sequence: CASSLVEPGDRSNQPQHF.

V is TRBV5-1 and J is TRBJ1-2, with D maybe TRBD1 (6 bases). V lost 3 bases, J lost 2 bases, and 17 bases lay in between. Germline V CDR1 and CDR2: SGHRS, YFSETQ. CDR3 length equals 16 residues. CDR3 in amino acids: CASSWGPQGQNYGYTF. The DNA for the CDR3 is TGCGCCAGCAGCTGGGGGCCCCAGGGGCAAAACTATGGCTACACCTTC.

The chain combines TRBV28 with TRBJ1-1; D uncertain. Germline assignment: CDR1 MDHEN and CDR2 SYDVKM. The CDR3 loop spans 14 amino acids. With 2 bases removed from V and 8 bases from J, the gap between germline ends came to 15 bases. The CDR3 DNA is TGTGCCAGCAGTTTACCGGGAGAATCCAAAGAAGCTTTCTTT. Protein: CASSLPGESKEAFF.

This clone appeared a few times. The V and J genes are TRBV6-1 and TRBJ1-3, with D possibly matching TRBD1 (6 bases). V was shortened by 0 bases and J by 4 bases, with 7 bases between the two germline ends. The CDR3 extends over 14 amino acids. The germline V gene has CDR1 MNHNS and CDR2 SASEGT. CDR3: CASSEAGGGNTIYF. The CDR3, as DNA: TGTGCCAGCAGTGAAGCAGGGGGAGGAAACACCATATATTTT.

The genes are TRBV7-3 and TRBJ1-6, with D unclear. The CDR3 sequence is 16 residues long. CDR1 and CDR2 from the germline V gene are SGHTA and FQGTGA. Trimming pared 0 bases from V and 9 bases from J, leaving 15 bases between. CDR3 amino acids: CASSLTVGGRGSPLHF. Here the CDR3 DNA reads TGTGCCAGCAGCTTAACGGTCGGAGGAAGAGGTTCACCCCTCCACTTT.

This clone has a handful of counts. This CDR3 is CASSTGLAGGTEETQYF. DNA for the CDR3: TGTGCCAGTAGTACCGGACTAGCGGGGGGAACCGAAGAGACCCAGTACTTC. The chain employs TRBV19 and TRBJ2-5; 14 bases match TRBD2. The CDR3 spans 17 residues. Germline-derived CDR1 and CDR2 are LNHDA and SQIVND (reference sequence). Trimming cost V 4 bases and J 3 bases; bases outside gene matches: 7.

The V and J genes are TRBV5-1 and TRBJ2-5; 7 nucleotides line up with TRBD1. The CDR3 runs 14 residues. Germline CDR1 SGHRS, CDR2 YFSETQ. Trimming took 6 bases from V and 1 from J; bases not matched to a gene: 6. Written as DNA, the CDR3 is TGCGCCAGCAACGAGGCAGGGGGCCAAGAGACCCAGTACTTC. Its protein product is CASNEAGGQETQYF.

CDR3 in amino acids: CASSPPQVNTGELFF. CDR3 bases: TGTGCCAGCTCACCACCACAGGTGAACACCGGGGAGCTGTTTTTT. This chain uses TRBV18 with TRBJ2-2; possibly TRBD1 for D (5 bases). CDR3 size: 15 residues. Trimming removed 0 bases at V and 1 base at J, with 6 bases between. Germline CDR1 is KGHSH and CDR2 is LQKENI.

The chain employs TRBV4-1 and TRBJ1-1; maybe TRBD1 (5 bases). Trimming removed 4 bases at V and 3 bases at J, with 18 bases between. CDR1 and CDR2 (germline): MGHRA, YSYEKL. The length of the CDR3 is 16 residues. CDR3 nucleotides: TGCGCCAGCAGCCCCAACCCAACTGGAGGGGACACTGAAGCTTTCTTT. Protein product: CASSPNPTGGDTEAFF.

This clone was counted only a few times. The chain employs TRBV25-1 and TRBJ1-2, with TRBD1 as a possible D gene (5 bases). Looked up from germline, CDR1 is MGHDK and CDR2 is SYGVNS. Trimming removed 3 bases from V and 4 bases from J, with 12 bases in between. The CDR3 contains 14 residues. DNA of the CDR3: TGTGCCAGCAGTGAGGTGTGGCAGGGCTATGGCTACACCTTC. Residues: CASSEVWQGYGYTF.

The chain joins TRBV19 to TRBJ1-1; TRBD1 agrees at 10 bases. This CDR3 has 16 amino acids. The V segment lost 7 bases and the J segment 5 bases; nucleotides outside the gene matches: 13. In germline, CDR1 is LNHDA, CDR2 SQIVND (reference sequence). As DNA, the CDR3 is TGTGCCAGTACCCCTCCGGGACAGGGGCGAGGGACTGAAGCTTTCTTT. Translating it yields CASTPPGQGRGTEAFF.

This clone was found a few times. This chain connects TRBV6-4 to TRBJ2-5, with TRBD2 matching over 8 bases. There are 12 residues in the CDR3. Looked up from germline, CDR1 is MRHNA and CDR2 is SNTAGT. Trimming at V came to 11 bases and at J to 2 bases, leaving 4 bases not matched to a gene. DNA of the CDR3: TGTGCCCGGGGGGGTGAACAAGAGACCCAGTACTTC. The encoded protein is CARGGEQETQYF.

Concerning this clone itself: One end of the junction does not line up with germline, which may come from a read error. The rearrangement links TRBV7-2 to TRBJ2-3; 8 positions match TRBD1. In germline, CDR1 is SGHTA, CDR2 FQGNSA. The CDR3 runs to 15 residues. This chain's CDR3 is CASTLDRGGTDTQYF. CDR3 sequence (DNA): TGTGCCAGCACCTTAGACAGGGGTGGTACAGATACGCAGTATTTT. Together with reference TRBV7-2 and TRBJ2-3, the CDR3 gives the full variable domain: GAGVSQSPSNKVTEKGKDVELRCDPISGHTALYWYRQSLGQGLEFLIYFQGNSAPDKSGLPSDRFSAERTGGSVSTLTIQRTQQEDSAVYLCASTLDRGGTDTQYFGPGTRLTVL.